In its sample, the clone carrying this TCR beta chain was seen a few times. In TCRdb, the RT-PCR reads were re-called with MiXCR into one record per CDR3 protein. Of about 410,000 distinct CDR3 sequences in the sample, around 16% were seen once. The data derive from a study of patients and donors after allogeneic stem cell transplantation. CDR3 size: 19 residues. V and J are TRBV21-1 and TRBJ1-1. TRBV21-1 is classified as a pseudogene. The clonotype originates from a human donor who was either an allogeneic HSCT recipient or a stem cell or donor lymphocyte infusion donor (not recorded which). It is not recorded whose cells these are; they may come from a transplant donor. Sequencing was carried out using blood, either unsorted or a sorted T cell fraction (not recorded which). The CDR3 DNA reads TGTGCCAGCAGCAAAGCGCCCCGGGAGGGTAAAAAAATGAACACTGAAGCTTTCTTT. Its protein product is CASSKAPREGKKMNTEAFF.